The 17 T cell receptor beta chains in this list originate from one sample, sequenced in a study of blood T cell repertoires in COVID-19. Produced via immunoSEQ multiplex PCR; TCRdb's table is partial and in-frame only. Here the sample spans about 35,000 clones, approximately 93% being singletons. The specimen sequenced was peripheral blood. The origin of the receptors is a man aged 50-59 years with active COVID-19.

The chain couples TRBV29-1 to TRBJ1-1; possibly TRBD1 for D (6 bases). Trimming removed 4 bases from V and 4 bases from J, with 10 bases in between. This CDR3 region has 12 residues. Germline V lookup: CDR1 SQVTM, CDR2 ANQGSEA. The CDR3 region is CSVVGAGTEAFF. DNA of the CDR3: TGCAGCGTTGTGGGGGCAGGCACTGAAGCTTTCTTT.

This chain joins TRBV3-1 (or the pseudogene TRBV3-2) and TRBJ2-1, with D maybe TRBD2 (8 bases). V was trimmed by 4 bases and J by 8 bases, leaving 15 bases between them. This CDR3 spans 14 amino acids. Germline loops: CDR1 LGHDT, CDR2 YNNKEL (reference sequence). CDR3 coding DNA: TGTGCCAGCAGCCGGGGACTAGGGGGCGATGAGCAGTTCTTC. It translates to CASSRGLGGDEQFF.

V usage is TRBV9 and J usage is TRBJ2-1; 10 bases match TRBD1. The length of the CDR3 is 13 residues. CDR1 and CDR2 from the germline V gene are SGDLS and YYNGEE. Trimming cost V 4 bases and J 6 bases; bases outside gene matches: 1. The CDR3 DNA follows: TGTGCCAGCAGCCGGACAGGGGGCAATGAGCAGTTCTTC. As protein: CASSRTGGNEQFF.

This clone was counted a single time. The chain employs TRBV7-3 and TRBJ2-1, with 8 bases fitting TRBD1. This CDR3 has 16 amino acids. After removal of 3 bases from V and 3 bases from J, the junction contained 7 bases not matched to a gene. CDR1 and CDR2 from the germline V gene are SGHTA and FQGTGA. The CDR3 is CASSFPGTGSYNEQFF. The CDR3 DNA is TGTGCCAGCAGCTTCCCCGGGACAGGAAGCTACAATGAGCAGTTCTTC.

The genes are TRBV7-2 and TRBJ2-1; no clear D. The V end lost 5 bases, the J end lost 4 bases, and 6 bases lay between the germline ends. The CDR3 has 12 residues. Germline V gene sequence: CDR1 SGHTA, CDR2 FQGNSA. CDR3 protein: CASSPRYNEQFF. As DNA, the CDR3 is TGTGCCAGCAGCCCCAGATACAATGAGCAGTTCTTC.

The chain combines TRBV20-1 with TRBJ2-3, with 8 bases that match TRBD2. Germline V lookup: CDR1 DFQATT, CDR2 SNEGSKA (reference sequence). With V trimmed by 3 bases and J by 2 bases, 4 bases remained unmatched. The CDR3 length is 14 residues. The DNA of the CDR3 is TGCAGTGCTAGTGGGGGACTAGTCACAGATACGCAGTATTTT. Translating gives CSASGGLVTDTQYF.

The CDR3: CASSLGGTGGTEAFF. CDR3 nucleotide sequence: TGTGCCAGCAGCTTAGGTGGGACAGGTGGCACTGAAGCTTTCTTT. The genes are TRBV7-9 and TRBJ1-1, with TRBD1 matching 8 bases. There are 15 residues in the CDR3. With V trimmed by 1 base and J by 4 bases, 5 bases remained unmatched. Germline CDR1 is SEHNR and CDR2 is FQNEAQ (reference sequence).

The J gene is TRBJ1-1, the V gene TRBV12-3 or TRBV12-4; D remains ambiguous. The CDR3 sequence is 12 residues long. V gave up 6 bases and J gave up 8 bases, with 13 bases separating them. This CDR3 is CASRGNGEEAFF. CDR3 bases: TGTGCCAGCAGGGGTAACGGGGAAGAAGCTTTCTTT.

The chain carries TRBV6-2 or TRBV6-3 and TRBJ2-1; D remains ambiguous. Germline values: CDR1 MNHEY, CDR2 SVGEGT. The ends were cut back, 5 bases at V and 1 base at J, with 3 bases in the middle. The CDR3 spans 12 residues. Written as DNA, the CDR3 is TGTGCCAGCAGTCGTTCCTACAATGAGCAGTTCTTC. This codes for CASSRSYNEQFF.

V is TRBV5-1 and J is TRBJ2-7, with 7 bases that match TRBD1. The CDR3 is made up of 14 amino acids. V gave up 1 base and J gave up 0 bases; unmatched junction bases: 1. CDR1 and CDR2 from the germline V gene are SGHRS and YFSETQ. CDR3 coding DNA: TGCGCCAGCAGCTTGAGGGGGCACTCCTACGAGCAGTACTTC. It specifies CASSLRGHSYEQYF.

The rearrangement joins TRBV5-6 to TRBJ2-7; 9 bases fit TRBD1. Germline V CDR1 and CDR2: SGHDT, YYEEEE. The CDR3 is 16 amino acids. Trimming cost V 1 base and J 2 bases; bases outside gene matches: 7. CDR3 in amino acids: CASSLMGDRDTYEQYF. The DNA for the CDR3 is TGTGCCAGCAGCTTGATGGGGGACAGGGACACCTACGAGCAGTACTTC.

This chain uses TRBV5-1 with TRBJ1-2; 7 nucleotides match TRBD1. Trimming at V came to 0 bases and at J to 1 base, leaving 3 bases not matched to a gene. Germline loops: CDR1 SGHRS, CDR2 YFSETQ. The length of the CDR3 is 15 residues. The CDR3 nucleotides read TGCGCCAGCAGCTTGGCCGGGACAGTTAACTATGGCTACACCTTC. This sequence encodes CASSLAGTVNYGYTF. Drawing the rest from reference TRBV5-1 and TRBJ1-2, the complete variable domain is KAGVTQTPRYLIKTRGQQVTLSCSPISGHRSVSWYQQTPGQGLQFLFEYFSETQRNKGNFPGRFSGRQFSNSRSEMNVSTLELGDSALYLCASSLAGTVNYGYTFGSGTRLTVV.

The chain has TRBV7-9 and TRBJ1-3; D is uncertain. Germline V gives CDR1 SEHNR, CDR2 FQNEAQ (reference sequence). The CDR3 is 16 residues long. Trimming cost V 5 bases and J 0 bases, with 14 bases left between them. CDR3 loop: CASSRVQLSSGNTIYF. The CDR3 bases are TGTGCCAGCAGCCGTGTACAGCTAAGCTCTGGAAACACCATATATTTT.

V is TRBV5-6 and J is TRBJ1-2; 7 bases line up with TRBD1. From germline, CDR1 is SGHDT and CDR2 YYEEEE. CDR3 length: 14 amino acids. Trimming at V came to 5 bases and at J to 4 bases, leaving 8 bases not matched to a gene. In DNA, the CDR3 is TGTGCCAGCAGTTTAACAGGGGAAGGCTATGGCTACACCTTC. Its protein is CASSLTGEGYGYTF. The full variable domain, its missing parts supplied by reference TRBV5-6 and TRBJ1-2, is DAGVTQSPTHLIKTRGQQVTLRCSPKSGHDTVSWYQQALGQGPQFIFQYYEEEERQRGNFPDRFSGHQFPNYSSELNVNALLLGDSALYLCASSLTGEGYGYTFGSGTRLTVV.

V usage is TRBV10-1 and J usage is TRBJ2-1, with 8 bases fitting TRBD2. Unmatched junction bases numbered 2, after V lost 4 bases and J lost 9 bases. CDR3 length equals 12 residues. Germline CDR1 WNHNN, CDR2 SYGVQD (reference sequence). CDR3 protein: CASSGSGGEQFF. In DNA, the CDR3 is TGCGCCAGCAGTGGGAGCGGGGGTGAGCAGTTCTTC.

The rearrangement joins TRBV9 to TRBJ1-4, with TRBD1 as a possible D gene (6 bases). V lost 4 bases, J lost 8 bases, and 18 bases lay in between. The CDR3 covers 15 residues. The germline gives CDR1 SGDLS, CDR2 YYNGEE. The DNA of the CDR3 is TGTGCCAGCAGCCCTCGACAGGATGGGGACGAAAAACTGTTTTTT. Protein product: CASSPRQDGDEKLFF. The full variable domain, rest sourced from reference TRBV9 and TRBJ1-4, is DSGVTQTPKHLITATGQRVTLRCSPRSGDLSVYWYQQSLDQGLQFLIQYYNGEERAKGNILERFSAQQFPDLHSELNLSSLELGDSALYFCASSPRQDGDEKLFFGSGTQLSVL.

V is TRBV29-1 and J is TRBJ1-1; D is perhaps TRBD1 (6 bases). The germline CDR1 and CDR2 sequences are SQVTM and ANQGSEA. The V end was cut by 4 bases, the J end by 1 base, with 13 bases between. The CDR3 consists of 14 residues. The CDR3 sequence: CSVGERGGNTEAFF. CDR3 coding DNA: TGCAGCGTTGGGGAGCGAGGGGGGAACACTGAAGCTTTCTTT.